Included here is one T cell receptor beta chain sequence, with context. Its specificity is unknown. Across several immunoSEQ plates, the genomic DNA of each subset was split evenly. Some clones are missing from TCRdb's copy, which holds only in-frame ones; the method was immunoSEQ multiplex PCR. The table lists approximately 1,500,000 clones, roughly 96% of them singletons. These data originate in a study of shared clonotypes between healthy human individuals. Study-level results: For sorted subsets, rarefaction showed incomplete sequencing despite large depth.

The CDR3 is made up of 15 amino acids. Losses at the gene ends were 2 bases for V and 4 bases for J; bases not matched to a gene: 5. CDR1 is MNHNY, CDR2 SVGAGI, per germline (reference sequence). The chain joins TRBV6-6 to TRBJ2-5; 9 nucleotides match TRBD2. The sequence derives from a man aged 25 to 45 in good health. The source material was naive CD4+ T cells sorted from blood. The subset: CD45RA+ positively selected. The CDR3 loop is CASSYDSGSGETQYF. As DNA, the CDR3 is TGTGCCAGCAGTTACGATAGCGGGAGTGGAGAGACCCAGTACTTC.